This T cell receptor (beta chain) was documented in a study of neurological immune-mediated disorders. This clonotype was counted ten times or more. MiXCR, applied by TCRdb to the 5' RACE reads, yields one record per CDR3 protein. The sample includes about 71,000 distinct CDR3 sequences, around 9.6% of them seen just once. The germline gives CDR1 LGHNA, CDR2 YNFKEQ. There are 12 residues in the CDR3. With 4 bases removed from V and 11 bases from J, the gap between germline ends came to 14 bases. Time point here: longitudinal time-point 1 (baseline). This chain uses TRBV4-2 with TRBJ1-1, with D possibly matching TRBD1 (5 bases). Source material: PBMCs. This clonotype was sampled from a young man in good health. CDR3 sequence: CASSPNVGEAFF. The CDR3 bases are TGTGCCAGCAGCCCAAACGTGGGGGAGGCTTTCTTT.